Below, 7 T cell receptor beta chains from the same sample are listed, as sequenced in a study of T cell changes during pregnancy in multiple sclerosis. Here immunoSEQ multiplex PCR was the method, and the copy in TCRdb shows in-frame clones only, minus some. This sample has about 130,000 clones, with 96% found just once. The sample here was peripheral blood, taken after pregnancy. These receptors were obtained from a female donor with multiple sclerosis, enrolled in a pregnancy study.

The V call is TRBV28, the J call TRBJ1-4, with 9 bases lining up with TRBD1. This CDR3 is built from 17 residues. The V gene's germline CDR1 is MDHEN and CDR2 SYDVKM. Unmatched junction bases numbered 19, after V lost 2 bases and J lost 15 bases. CDR3 in amino acids: CASSLASGGTGLRLLFF. The CDR3 bases are TGTGCCAGCAGTTTAGCTTCAGGCGGGACAGGGTTACGGCTGTTGTTTTTT.

V gene TRBV5-1 combines with J gene TRBJ1-1; D is unresolved. V was cut by 4 bases and J by 2 bases, with 12 bases left in between. The length of the CDR3 is 14 residues. Germline V gene lookup returns CDR1 SGHRS and CDR2 YFSETQ. As DNA, the CDR3 is TGCGCCAGCAGCCCCAACTCGGGAAACACTGAAGCTTTCTTT. It translates to CASSPNSGNTEAFF. The variable domain in full, with the rest retrieved from reference TRBV5-1 and TRBJ1-1, is KAGVTQTPRYLIKTRGQQVTLSCSPISGHRSVSWYQQTPGQGLQFLFEYFSETQRNKGNFPGRFSGRQFSNSRSEMNVSTLELGDSALYLCASSPNSGNTEAFFGQGTRLTVV.

The chain has TRBV5-1 and TRBJ2-3; 9 bases match TRBD1. Germline lookup yields CDR1 SGHRS and CDR2 YFSETQ. The CDR3 is made up of 19 amino acids. V was clipped by 3 bases and J by 4 bases; unmatched bases: 18. CDR3 nucleotides: TGCGCCAGCAGCTCCGCCTTCGGTCATACAGGGGGCAGGGCAGATACGCAGTATTTT. Its protein is CASSSAFGHTGGRADTQYF.

The chain combines TRBV5-1 with TRBJ2-1; D unresolved. V was shortened by 3 bases and J by 8 bases, with 15 bases between the two germline ends. Germline V CDR1 and CDR2: SGHRS, YFSETQ. This CDR3 contains 14 residues. CDR3 protein: CASSSPAGHDEQFF. The DNA for the CDR3 is TGCGCCAGCAGCTCGCCGGCAGGCCACGATGAGCAGTTCTTC.

This chain connects TRBV11-3 to TRBJ2-1; no firm D call. This CDR3 region has 15 residues. V dropped 1 base and J dropped 7 bases, with 14 bases sitting between them. Germline V gene sequence: CDR1 SGHNT, CDR2 YENEEA. CDR3 sequence reads: CASSLGLGLNNEQFF. The CDR3 DNA follows: TGTGCCAGCAGCTTAGGGCTAGGTCTGAATAATGAGCAGTTCTTC. The complete variable domain, with remaining parts taken from reference TRBV11-3 and TRBJ2-1, reads EAGVVQSPRYKIIEKKQPVAFWCNPISGHNTLYWYLQNLGQGPELLIRYENEEAVDDSQLPKDRFSAERLKGVDSTLKIQPAELGDSAVYLCASSLGLGLNNEQFFGPGTRLTVL.

The genes are TRBV5-1 and TRBJ2-1, with 9 bases fitting TRBD1. From germline, CDR1 is SGHRS and CDR2 YFSETQ. Unmatched junction bases numbered 2, after V lost 4 bases and J lost 3 bases. The CDR3 has 14 residues. CDR3 nucleotides: TGCGCCAGCAGCCGGGACAGGGACTACAATGAGCAGTTCTTC. Translation: CASSRDRDYNEQFF.

This chain links TRBV18 with TRBJ1-2; 7 bases are shared with TRBD1. The germline V gene has CDR1 KGHSH and CDR2 LQKENI. This CDR3 region has 15 residues. The ends lost 1 base at V and 8 bases at J; junction bases unmatched: 10. The DNA for the CDR3 is TGTGCCAGCTCACCACTGGACAGGACTTCAGGGGGCTACACCTTC. It translates to CASSPLDRTSGGYTF.